This T cell receptor (beta chain) was retrieved from a study of neurological immune-mediated disorders. TCRdb redid the calling of the 5' RACE reads with MiXCR, one entry per CDR3 protein. The sample has some 71,000 distinct CDR3 sequences, roughly a tenth seen once. Time point described: longitudinal time-point 1 (baseline). Unsorted libraries were prepared from 2 million PBMCs held at -80 C. The CDR3 covers 19 residues. The ends were cut back, 0 bases at V and 5 bases at J, with 20 bases in the middle. From germline, CDR1 is SGHVS and CDR2 FNYEAQ. The clonotype comes from a man younger than 45 in good health. Sequences were obtained from PBMCs. The gene calls are TRBV7-6 and TRBJ1-6; D is possibly TRBD1 (5 bases). The CDR3 DNA reads as TGTGCCAGCAGCTTAGCGGGAGACAGAGGGCACCTTCATAATTCACCCCTCCACTTT. It is translated as CASSLAGDRGHLHNSPLHF.